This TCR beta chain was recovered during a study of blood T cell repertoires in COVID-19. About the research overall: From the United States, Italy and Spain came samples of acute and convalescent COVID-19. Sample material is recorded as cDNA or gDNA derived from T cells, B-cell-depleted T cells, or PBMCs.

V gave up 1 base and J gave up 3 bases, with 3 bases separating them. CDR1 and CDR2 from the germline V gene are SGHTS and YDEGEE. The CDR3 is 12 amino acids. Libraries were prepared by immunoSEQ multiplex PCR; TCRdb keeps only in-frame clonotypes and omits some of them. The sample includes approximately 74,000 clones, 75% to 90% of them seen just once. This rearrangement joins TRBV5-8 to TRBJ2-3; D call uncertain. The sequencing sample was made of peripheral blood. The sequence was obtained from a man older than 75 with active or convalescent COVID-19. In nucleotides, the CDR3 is TGTGCCAGCAGCTTGCTTACAGATACGCAGTATTTT. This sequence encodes CASSLLTDTQYF.